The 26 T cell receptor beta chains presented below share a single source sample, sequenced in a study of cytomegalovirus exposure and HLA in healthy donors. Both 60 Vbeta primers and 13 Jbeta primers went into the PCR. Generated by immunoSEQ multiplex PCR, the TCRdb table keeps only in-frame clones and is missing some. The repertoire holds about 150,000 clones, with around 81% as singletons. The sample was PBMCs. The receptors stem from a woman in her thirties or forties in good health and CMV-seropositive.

CDR3 sequence reads: CASSLAAASGYSYEQYF. CDR3 in DNA: TGCGCCAGCAGCTTGGCGGCGGCTAGCGGATACTCCTACGAGCAGTACTTC. The chain recombines TRBV5-1 with TRBJ2-7, with TRBD2 matching 7 bases. The V gene's germline CDR1 is SGHRS and CDR2 YFSETQ. The CDR3 is made up of 17 amino acids. J lost 0 bases, V lost 0 bases, and 9 bases had no gene match.

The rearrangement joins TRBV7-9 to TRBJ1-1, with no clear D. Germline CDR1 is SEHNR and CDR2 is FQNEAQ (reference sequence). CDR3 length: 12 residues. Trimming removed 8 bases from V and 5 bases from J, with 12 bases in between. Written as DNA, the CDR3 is TGTGCCAGCGAAACATTCTGGACTGAAGCTTTCTTT. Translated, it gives CASETFWTEAFF.

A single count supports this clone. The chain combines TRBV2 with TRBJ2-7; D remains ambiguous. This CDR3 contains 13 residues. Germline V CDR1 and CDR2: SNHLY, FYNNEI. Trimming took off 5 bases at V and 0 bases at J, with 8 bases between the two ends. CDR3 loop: CASSPTPSYEQYF. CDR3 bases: TGTGCCAGCAGTCCCACTCCCTCCTACGAGCAGTACTTC.

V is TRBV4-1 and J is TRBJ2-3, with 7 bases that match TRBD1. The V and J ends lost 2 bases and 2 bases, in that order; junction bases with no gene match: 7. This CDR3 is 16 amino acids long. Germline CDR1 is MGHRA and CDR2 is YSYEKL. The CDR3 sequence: CASSQHRDSYTDTQYF. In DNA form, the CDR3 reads TGCGCCAGCAGCCAACACCGGGACAGCTACACAGATACGCAGTATTTT.

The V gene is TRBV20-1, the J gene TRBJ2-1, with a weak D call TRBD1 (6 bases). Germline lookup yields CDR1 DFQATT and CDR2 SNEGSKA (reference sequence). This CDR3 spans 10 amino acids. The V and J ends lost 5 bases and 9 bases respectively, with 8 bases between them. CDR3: CSALGGEQFF. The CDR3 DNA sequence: TGCAGTGCTCTAGGGGGTGAGCAGTTCTTC.

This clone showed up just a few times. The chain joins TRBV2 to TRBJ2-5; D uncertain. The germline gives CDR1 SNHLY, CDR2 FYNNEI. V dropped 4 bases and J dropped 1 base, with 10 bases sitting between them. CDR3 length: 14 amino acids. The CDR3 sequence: CASSAENFQETQYF. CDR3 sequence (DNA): TGTGCCAGCAGTGCAGAAAATTTCCAAGAGACCCAGTACTTC.

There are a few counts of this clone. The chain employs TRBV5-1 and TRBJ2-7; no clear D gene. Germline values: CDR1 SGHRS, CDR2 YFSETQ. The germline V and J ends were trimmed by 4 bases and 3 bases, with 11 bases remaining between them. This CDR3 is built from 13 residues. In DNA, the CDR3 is TGCGCCAGCAGCCTCCTAGTAAACTACGAGCAGTACTTC. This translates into CASSLLVNYEQYF. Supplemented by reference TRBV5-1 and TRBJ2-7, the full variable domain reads KAGVTQTPRYLIKTRGQQVTLSCSPISGHRSVSWYQQTPGQGLQFLFEYFSETQRNKGNFPGRFSGRQFSNSRSEMNVSTLELGDSALYLCASSLLVNYEQYFGPGTRLTVT.

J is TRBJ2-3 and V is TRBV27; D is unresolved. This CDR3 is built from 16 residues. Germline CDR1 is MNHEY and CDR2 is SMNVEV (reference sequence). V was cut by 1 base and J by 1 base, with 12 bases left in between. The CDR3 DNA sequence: TGTGCCAGCAGTTTATTTCGGCAGGCTGGCACAGATACGCAGTATTTT. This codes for CASSLFRQAGTDTQYF.

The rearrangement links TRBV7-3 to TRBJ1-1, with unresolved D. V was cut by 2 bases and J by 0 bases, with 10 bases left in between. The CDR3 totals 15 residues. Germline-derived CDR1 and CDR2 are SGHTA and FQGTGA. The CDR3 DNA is TGTGCCAGCAGCTTAGAGGTAGGCTTGAACACTGAAGCTTTCTTT. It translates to CASSLEVGLNTEAFF.

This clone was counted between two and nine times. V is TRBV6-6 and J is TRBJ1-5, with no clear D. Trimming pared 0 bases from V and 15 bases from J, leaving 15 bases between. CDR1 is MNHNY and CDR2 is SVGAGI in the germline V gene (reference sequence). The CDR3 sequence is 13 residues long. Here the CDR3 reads CASSYSSAGLGHF. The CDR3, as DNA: TGTGCCAGCAGTTACTCGAGCGCGGGATTAGGGCATTTT.

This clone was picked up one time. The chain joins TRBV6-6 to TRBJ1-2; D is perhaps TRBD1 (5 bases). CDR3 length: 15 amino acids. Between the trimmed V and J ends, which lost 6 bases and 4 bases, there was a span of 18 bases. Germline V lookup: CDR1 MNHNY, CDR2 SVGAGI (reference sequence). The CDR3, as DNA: TGTGCCAGCAGACTTAATTGGGGGGACCTCTATGGCTACACCTTC. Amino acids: CASRLNWGDLYGYTF.

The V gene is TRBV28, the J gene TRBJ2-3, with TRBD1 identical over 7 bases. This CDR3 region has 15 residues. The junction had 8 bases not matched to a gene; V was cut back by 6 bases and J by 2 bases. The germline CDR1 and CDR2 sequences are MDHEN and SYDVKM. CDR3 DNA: TGTGCCAGCAGCCGACAACAGGGGTACACAGATACGCAGTATTTT. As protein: CASSRQQGYTDTQYF.

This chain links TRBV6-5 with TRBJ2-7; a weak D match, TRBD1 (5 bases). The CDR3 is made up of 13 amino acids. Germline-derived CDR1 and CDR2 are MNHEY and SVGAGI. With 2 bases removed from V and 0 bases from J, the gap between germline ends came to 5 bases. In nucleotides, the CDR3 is TGTGCCAGCAGTTACAGGGGCTCCTACGAGCAGTACTTC. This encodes CASSYRGSYEQYF.

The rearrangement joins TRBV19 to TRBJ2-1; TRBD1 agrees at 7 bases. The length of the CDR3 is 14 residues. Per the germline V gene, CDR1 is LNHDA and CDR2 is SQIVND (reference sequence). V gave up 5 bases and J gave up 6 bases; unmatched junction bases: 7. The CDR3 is CASSQRQGRNEQFF. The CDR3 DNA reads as TGTGCCAGTAGTCAAAGACAGGGACGCAATGAGCAGTTCTTC.

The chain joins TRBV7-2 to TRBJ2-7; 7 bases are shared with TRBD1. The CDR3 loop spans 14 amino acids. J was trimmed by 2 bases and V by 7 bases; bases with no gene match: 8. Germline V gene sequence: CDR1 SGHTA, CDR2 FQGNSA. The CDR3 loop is CASNLWDSTYEQYF. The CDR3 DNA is TGTGCCAGCAATCTCTGGGACAGTACCTACGAGCAGTACTTC.

CDR3 coding DNA: TGTGCTAGTGGTAGGGGGGGAGGACTAGCGGGGTTTAACACCGGGGAGCTGTTTTTT. Translating gives CASGRGGGLAGFNTGELFF. The chain uses TRBV12-5 and TRBJ2-2, with 12 bases aligning to TRBD2. The CDR3 sequence is 19 residues long. Germline V lookup: CDR1 LGHNT, CDR2 FRNRAP. V lost 5 bases to trimming and J lost 2 bases; unmatched junction nucleotides: 12.

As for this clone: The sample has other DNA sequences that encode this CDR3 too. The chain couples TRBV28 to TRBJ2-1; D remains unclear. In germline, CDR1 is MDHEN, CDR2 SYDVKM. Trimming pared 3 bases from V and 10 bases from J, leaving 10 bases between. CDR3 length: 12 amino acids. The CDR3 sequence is CASSLLVREQFF. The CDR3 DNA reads TGTGCCAGCAGTTTGCTAGTAAGGGAGCAGTTCTTC.

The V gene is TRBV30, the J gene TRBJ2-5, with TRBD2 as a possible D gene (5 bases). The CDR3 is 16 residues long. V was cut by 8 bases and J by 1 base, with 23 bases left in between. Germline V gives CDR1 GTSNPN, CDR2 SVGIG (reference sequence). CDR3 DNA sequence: TGTGCCGGAGGACCGTCGCTTCTAGCATTCCAAGAGACCCAGTACTTC. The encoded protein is CAGGPSLLAFQETQYF.

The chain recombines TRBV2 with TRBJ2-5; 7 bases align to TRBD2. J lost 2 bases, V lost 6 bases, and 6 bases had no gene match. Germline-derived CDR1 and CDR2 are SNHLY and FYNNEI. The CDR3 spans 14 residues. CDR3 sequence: CASRQDGGQETQYF. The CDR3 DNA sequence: TGTGCCAGCAGACAGGACGGGGGGCAAGAGACCCAGTACTTC.

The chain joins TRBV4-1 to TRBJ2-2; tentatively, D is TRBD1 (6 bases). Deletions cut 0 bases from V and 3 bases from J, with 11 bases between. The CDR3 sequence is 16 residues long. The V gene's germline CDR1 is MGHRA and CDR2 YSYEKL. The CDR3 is CASSQDWGQDTGELFF. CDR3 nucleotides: TGCGCCAGCAGCCAAGATTGGGGACAAGACACCGGGGAGCTGTTTTTT.

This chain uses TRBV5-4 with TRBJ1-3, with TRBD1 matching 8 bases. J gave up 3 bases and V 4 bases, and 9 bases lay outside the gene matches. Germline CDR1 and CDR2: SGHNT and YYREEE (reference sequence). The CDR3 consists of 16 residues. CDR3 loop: CASSLGQGYRGNTIYF. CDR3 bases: TGTGCCAGCAGCCTCGGACAGGGCTATCGTGGAAACACCATATATTTT.

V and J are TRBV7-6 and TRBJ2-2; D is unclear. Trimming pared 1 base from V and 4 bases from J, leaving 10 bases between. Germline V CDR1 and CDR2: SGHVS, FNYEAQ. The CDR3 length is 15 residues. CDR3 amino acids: CASSLELVGTGELFF. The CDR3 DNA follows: TGTGCCAGCAGCTTAGAGCTAGTAGGCACCGGGGAGCTGTTTTTT.

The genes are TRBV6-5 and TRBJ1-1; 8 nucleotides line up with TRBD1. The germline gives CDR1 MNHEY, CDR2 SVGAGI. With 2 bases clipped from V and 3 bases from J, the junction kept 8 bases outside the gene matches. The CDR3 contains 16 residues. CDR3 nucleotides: TGTGCCAGCAGTTACGGGTTTACAGGGGGTCACACTGAAGCTTTCTTT. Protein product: CASSYGFTGGHTEAFF.

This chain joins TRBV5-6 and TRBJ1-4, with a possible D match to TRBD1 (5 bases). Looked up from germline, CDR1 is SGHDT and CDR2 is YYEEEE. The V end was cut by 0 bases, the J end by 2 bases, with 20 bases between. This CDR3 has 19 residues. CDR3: CASSLDQFGGAQTNEKLFF. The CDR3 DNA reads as TGTGCCAGCAGCTTGGACCAGTTTGGTGGGGCGCAGACTAATGAAAAACTGTTTTTT.

The CDR3 DNA follows: TGTGCCAGCGGGGACAGGGGAAGGACCGGGGAGCTGTTTTTT. Protein sequence: CASGDRGRTGELFF. This rearrangement joins TRBV6-1 to TRBJ2-2, with 10 bases matching TRBD1. This CDR3 contains 14 residues. V shed 8 bases, J shed 5 bases, and the junction held 5 bases outside the gene matches. Germline-derived CDR1 and CDR2 are MNHNS and SASEGT.

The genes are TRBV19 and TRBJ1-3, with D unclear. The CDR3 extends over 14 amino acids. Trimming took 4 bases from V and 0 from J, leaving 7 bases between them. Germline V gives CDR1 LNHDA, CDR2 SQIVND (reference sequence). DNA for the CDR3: TGTGCCAGTAGTAGACACAGCTCTGGAAACACCATATATTTT. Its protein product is CASSRHSSGNTIYF.